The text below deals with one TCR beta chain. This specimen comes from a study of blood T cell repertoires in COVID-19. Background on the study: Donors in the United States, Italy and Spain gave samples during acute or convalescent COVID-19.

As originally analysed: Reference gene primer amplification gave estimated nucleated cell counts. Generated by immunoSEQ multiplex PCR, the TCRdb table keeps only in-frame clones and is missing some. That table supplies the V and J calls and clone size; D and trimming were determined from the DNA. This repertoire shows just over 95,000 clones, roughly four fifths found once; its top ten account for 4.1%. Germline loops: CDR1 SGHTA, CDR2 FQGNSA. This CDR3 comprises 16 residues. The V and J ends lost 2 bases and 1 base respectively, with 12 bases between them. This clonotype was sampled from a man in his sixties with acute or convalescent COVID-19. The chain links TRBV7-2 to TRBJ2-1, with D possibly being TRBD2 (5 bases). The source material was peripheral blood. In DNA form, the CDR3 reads TGTGCCAGCAGCTTATGGGCGGGTGGGTCCTACAATGAGCAGTTCTTC. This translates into CASSLWAGGSYNEQFF.